These T cell receptor beta chains were read from a single sample in a study of T cells in localized non-small cell lung cancer. Generated by immunoSEQ multiplex PCR, the TCRdb table keeps only in-frame clones and is missing some. The sample consists of several thousand clones, approximately 88% of them appearing once. The source material was peripheral blood, sampled before any cancer treatment. These receptors came from a male donor at least 60 years old with stage I lung adenocarcinoma. CDR3s include the opening cysteine and the closing phenylalanine or tryptophan. The order of the fields is J gene, V gene, D gene, clone size, CDR3 DNA, CDR3 protein. The D gene is left open where the match is weak. Clone size is shown for a subset of rows, as once, few, many or a class of expanded clone.

TRBJ1-2 TRBV14 - - TGTGCCAGCAGCCAAGACGCAGGGATGGCTGGCTACACCTTC CASSQDAGMAGYTF
TRBJ2-7 TRBV5-6 TRBD2 - TGTGCCAGCATGCCGGGACTAGCGACCTCCTACGAGCAGTACTTC CASMPGLATSYEQYF
TRBJ2-1 TRBV5-1 - - TGCGCCAGCAGCTTGGGACTCCCGGGACACCCTTACAATGAGCAGTTCTTC CASSLGLPGHPYNEQFF
TRBJ2-2 TRBV6-1 - - TGTGCCAGCAGTGAATATACGGGGAAAAACACCGGGGAGCTGTTTTTT CASSEYTGKNTGELFF
TRBJ1-4 TRBV7-9 - - TGTGCCAGCAGCCTCTATCTGGACGAAAAACTGTTTTTT CASSLYLDEKLFF
TRBJ1-2 TRBV5-1 TRBD1 - TGCGCCAGCAGCTTCGACAGGGTTGGTGGCTACACCTTC CASSFDRVGGYTF
TRBJ2-1 TRBV2 TRBD2 few TGTGCCAGCAGTGAAATGGGGGAGGGTGAGCAGTTCTTC CASSEMGEGEQFF
TRBJ2-5 TRBV9 - once TGTGCCAGCAGCGCAGGGGGACTGAGTGTCCAAGAGACCCAGTACTTC CASSAGGLSVQETQYF
TRBJ2-1 TRBV19 - - TGTGCCAGCGGCCATGAGCAGTTCTTC CASGHEQFF
TRBJ2-7 TRBV7-9 - - TGTGCCAGCAGCTCAGGGGCAGGGAGCTCCTACGAGCAGTACTTC CASSSGAGSSYEQYF
TRBJ2-3 TRBV9 - - TGTGCCAGCAGCGAGGGAGATACGCAGTATTTT CASSEGDTQYF
TRBJ2-7 TRBV6-5 TRBD1 - TGTGCCAGCAGTTACGAGGGACAGGGCATCACCGAGCAGTACTTC CASSYEGQGITEQYF
TRBJ2-1 TRBV7-9 - once TGTGCCAGCAGCTTAAACAATGAGCAGTTCTTC CASSLNNEQFF
TRBJ1-2 TRBV7-9 TRBD1 - TGTGCCAGCAGCGACGACAGGGGGCGGGCCTATGGCTACACCTTC CASSDDRGRAYGYTF
TRBJ1-6 TRBV11-3 - - TGTGCCAGCAGCTTACAGGGGACGGGCAATTCACCCCTCCACTTT CASSLQGTGNSPLHF
TRBJ2-7 TRBV27 - - TGTGCCAGCAGTCAGACGGGAATTGACGAGCAGTACTTC CASSQTGIDEQYF
TRBJ1-2 TRBV7-3 - - TGTGCCAGCAGCTTAAATTCAGGGTCCAGCGGCTACACCTTC CASSLNSGSSGYTF
TRBJ1-1 TRBV5-1 - - TGCGCCAGCAGCTTGGATGGCCCGGTGGACACTGAAGCTTTCTTT CASSLDGPVDTEAFF